This entry features one T cell receptor (beta chain) sequence. An amount of RNA that ranged from about 0.45 to 1 ug was reverse transcribed with random hexamers. TCRdb fed the immunoSEQ multiplex PCR reads into MiXCR, producing one record per CDR3 protein. The data contain about 76,000 distinct CDR3 sequences, more than 85% of them seen just once; the ten biggest clones take up 0.5% to 0.65%. The data were taken from a study of CD8 T cells in Susac syndrome. The CDR3 runs 11 residues. Germline-derived CDR1 and CDR2 are SGHVS and FQNEAQ. V lost 6 bases to trimming and J lost 3 bases, with 5 bases between them.

The sample consisted of CD8+ T cells from PBMCs. The source of this sequence is a human donor with multiple sclerosis. The chain carries TRBV7-8 and TRBJ1-1; no reliable D call. In DNA, the CDR3 is TGTGCCAGCAGAGCAGACACTGAAGCTTTCTTT. Residues: CASRADTEAFF.